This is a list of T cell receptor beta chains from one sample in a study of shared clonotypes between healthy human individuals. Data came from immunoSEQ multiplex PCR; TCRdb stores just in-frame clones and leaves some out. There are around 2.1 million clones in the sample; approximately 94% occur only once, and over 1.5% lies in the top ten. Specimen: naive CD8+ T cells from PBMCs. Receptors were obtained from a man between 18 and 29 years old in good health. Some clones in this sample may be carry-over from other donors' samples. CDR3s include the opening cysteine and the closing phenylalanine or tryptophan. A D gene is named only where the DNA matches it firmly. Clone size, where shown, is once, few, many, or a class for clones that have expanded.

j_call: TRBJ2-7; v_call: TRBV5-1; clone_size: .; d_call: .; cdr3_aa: CASSSWDTLATYEQYF; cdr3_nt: TGCGCCAGCAGCTCTTGGGACACCCTGGCAACCTACGAGCAGTACTTC
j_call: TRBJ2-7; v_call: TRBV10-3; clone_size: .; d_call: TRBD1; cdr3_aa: CAISEREVGDRGIYEQYF; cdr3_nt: TGTGCCATCAGTGAGAGGGAGGTCGGGGACAGGGGTATATACGAGCAGTACTTC
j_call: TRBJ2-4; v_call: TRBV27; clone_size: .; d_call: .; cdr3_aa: CASPPRLAKNIQYF; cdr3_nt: TGTGCCAGCCCGCCCAGGTTGGCCAAAAACATTCAGTACTTC
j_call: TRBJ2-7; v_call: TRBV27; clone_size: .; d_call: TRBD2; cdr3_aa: CASRGLAHPYEQYF; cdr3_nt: TGTGCCAGCAGGGGACTAGCGCACCCCTACGAGCAGTACTTC
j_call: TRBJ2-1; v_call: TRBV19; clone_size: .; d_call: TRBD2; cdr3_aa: CASRKRGDSYNEQFF; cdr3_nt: TGTGCCAGTAGAAAACGGGGGGACTCCTACAATGAGCAGTTCTTC
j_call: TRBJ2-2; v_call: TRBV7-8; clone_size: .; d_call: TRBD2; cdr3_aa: CTSSWGLAGVPGELFF; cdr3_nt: TGTACCAGCAGCTGGGGACTAGCGGGAGTTCCCGGGGAGCTGTTTTTT
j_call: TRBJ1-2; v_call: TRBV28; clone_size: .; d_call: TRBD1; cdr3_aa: CASSFTGGTNYGYTF; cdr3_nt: TGTGCCAGCAGTTTTACAGGGGGAACTAACTATGGCTACACCTTC
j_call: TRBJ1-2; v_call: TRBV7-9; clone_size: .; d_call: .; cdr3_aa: CASSHLGAPAGYGYTF; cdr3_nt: TGTGCCAGCAGCCATCTTGGAGCCCCGGCGGGCTATGGCTACACCTTC
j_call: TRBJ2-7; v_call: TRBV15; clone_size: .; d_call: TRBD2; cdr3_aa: CATSRGWRETEQYF; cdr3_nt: TGTGCCACCAGCAGAGGGTGGCGGGAGACCGAGCAGTACTTC
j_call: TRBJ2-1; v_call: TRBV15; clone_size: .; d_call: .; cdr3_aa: CATSRVLASYNEQFF; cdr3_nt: TGTGCCACCAGCCGGGTTCTAGCGTCCTACAATGAGCAGTTCTTC
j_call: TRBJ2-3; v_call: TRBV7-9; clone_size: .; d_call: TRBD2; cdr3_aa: CASSFREGVTDTQYF; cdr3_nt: TGTGCCAGCAGCTTCAGGGAGGGAGTGACAGATACGCAGTATTTT
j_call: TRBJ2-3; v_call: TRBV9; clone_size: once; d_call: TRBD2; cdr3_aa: CASSVGDYTDTQYF; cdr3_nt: TGTGCCAGCAGCGTAGGGGACTACACAGATACGCAGTATTTT
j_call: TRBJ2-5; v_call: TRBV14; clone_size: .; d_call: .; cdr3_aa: CASSQEWTVQETQYF; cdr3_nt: TGTGCCAGCAGCCAAGAATGGACAGTTCAAGAGACCCAGTACTTC
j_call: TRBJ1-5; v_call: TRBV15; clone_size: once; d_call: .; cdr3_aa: CATSRGPEGLQPQHF; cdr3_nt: TGTGCCACCAGCAGAGGCCCCGAGGGGCTTCAGCCCCAGCATTTT
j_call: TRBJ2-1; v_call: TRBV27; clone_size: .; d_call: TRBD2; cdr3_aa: CASSPGTSGSNEQFF; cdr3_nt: TGTGCCAGCAGCCCCGGGACTAGCGGCTCAAATGAGCAGTTCTTC
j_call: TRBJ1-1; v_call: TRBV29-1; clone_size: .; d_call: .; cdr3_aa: CSVLLAQGPLNTEAFF; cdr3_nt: TGCAGCGTCCTCCTGGCCCAGGGGCCGTTGAACACTGAAGCTTTCTTT
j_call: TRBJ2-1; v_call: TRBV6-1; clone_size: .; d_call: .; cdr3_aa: CASSPRGVYNEQFF; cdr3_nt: TGTGCCAGCAGTCCTAGGGGAGTTTACAATGAGCAGTTCTTC
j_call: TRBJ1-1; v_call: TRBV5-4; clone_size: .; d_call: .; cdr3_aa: CASSEEGNEAFF; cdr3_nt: TGTGCCAGCAGCGAGGAGGGGAATGAAGCTTTCTTT
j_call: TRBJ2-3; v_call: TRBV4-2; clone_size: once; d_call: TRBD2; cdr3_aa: CASSQPAGLAGGRTDTQYF; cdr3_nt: TGTGCCAGCAGCCAGCCGGCGGGACTAGCGGGAGGTAGGACAGATACGCAGTATTTT
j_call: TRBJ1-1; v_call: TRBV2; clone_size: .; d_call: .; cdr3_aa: CASTDGVVSRGTEAFF; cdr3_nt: TGTGCCAGCACCGATGGGGTGGTGTCGAGGGGCACTGAAGCTTTCTTT
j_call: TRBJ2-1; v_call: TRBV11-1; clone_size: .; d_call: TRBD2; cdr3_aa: CASSLPGLAGAVEQFF; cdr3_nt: TGTGCCAGCAGCTTACCGGGACTAGCGGGAGCAGTTGAGCAGTTCTTC
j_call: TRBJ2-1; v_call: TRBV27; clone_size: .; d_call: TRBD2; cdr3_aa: CASSPAGVGYNEQFF; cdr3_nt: TGTGCCAGCAGCCCAGCGGGAGTTGGGTACAATGAGCAGTTCTTC
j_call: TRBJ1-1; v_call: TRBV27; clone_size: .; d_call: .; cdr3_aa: CASIGQMNTEAFF; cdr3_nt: TGTGCCAGCATCGGACAGATGAACACTGAAGCTTTCTTT
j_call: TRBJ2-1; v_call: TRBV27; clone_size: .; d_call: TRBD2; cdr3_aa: CASSLLAGGGNEQFF; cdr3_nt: TGTGCCAGCAGTCTCCTAGCGGGAGGGGGGAATGAGCAGTTCTTC
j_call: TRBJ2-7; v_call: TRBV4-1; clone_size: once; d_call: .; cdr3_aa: CASSPGLPNSYEQYF; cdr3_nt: TGCGCCAGCAGCCCCGGACTACCTAACTCCTACGAGCAGTACTTC
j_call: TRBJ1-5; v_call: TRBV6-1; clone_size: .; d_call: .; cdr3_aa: CASSEALFKGVRLDGNQPQHF; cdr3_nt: TGTGCCAGCAGTGAAGCGCTTTTTAAAGGGGTGCGCTTAGATGGCAATCAGCCCCAGCATTTT
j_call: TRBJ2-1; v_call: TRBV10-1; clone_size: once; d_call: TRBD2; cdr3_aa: CASSEWTSGNNEQFF; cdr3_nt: TGCGCCAGCAGTGAATGGACTAGCGGGAACAATGAGCAGTTCTTC
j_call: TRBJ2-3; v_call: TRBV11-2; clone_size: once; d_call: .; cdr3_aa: CASSSERQTSTDTQYF; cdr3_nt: TGTGCCAGCAGCTCCGAGCGGCAGACCAGCACAGATACGCAGTATTTT
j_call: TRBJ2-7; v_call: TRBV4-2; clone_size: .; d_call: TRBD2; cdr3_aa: CASSPEAGGFYEQYF; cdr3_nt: TGTGCCAGCAGCCCAGAAGCGGGGGGATTCTACGAGCAGTACTTC
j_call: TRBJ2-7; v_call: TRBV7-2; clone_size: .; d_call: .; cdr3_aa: CASRLVATSSYEQYF; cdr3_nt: TGTGCCAGCAGGCTCGTGGCCACTAGCTCCTACGAGCAGTACTTC
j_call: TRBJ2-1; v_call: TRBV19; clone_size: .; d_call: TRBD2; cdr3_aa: CATTMSGSPYNEQFF; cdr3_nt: TGTGCCACCACTATGAGCGGGAGTCCCTACAATGAGCAGTTCTTC
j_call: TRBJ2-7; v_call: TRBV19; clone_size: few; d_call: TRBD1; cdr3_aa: CASSPGQGPYEQYF; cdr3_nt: TGTGCCAGTAGTCCGGGACAGGGCCCCTACGAGCAGTACTTC
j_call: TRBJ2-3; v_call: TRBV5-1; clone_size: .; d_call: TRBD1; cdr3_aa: CASSQGQGAGDTQYF; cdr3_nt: TGCGCCAGCAGCCAGGGACAGGGGGCGGGAGATACGCAGTATTTT
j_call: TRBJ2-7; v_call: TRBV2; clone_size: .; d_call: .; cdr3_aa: CATTGTGIYEQYF; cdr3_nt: TGTGCCACCACAGGAACAGGGATCTACGAGCAGTACTTC
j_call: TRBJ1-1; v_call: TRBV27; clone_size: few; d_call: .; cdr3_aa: CASSLGGGEAFF; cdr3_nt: TGTGCCAGCAGTTTAGGTGGGGGAGAAGCTTTCTTT
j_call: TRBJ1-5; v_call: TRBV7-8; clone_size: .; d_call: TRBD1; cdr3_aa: CASSLVDGDRASQPQHF; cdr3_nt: TGTGCCAGCAGCTTAGTGGATGGGGACAGGGCGAGTCAGCCCCAGCATTTT
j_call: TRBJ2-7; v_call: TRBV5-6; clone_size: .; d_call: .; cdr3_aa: CASSPTIAYEQYF; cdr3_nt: TGTGCCAGCAGCCCCACGATTGCCTACGAGCAGTACTTC
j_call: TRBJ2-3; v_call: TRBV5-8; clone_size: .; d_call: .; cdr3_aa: CASSLIKTVTDTQYF; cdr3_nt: TGTGCCAGCAGCTTAATAAAGACAGTCACAGATACGCAGTATTTT
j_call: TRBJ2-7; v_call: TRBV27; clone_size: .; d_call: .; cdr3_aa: CASSPHSYEQYF; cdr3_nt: TGTGCCAGCAGTCCGCATTCCTACGAGCAGTACTTC
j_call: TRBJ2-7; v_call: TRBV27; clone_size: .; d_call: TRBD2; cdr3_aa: CASSFVGLAGEDEQYF; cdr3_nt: TGTGCCAGCAGTTTTGTGGGACTAGCGGGAGAAGACGAGCAGTACTTC
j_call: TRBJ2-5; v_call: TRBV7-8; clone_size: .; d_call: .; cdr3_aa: CASSRDGGTQYF; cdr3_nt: TGTGCCAGCAGCCGCGACGGTGGGACCCAGTACTTC
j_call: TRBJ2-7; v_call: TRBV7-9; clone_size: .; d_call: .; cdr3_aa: CASSYSGTTRSEQYF; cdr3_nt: TGTGCCAGCAGCTACTCCGGGACCACCCGTAGCGAGCAGTACTTC
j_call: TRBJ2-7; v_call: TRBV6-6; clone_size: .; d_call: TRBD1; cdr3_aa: CASSKGQLYEQYF; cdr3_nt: TGTGCCAGCAGTAAGGGACAGCTATACGAGCAGTACTTC
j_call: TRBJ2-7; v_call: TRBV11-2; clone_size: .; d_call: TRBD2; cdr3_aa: CASSFGLAGSEQYF; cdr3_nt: TGTGCCAGCAGCTTCGGGTTAGCGGGGAGCGAGCAGTACTTC
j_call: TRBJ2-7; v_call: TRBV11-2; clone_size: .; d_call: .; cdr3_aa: CASSLKFNEQYF; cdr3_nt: TGTGCCAGCAGCTTAAAGTTCAACGAGCAGTACTTC
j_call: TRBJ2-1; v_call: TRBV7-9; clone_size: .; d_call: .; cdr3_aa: CASSLGEGSYNEQFF; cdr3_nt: TGTGCCAGCAGCTTAGGGGAAGGCTCCTACAATGAGCAGTTCTTC